This TCR beta chain is drawn from a study of T cells in Graves' hyperthyroidism and ophthalmopathy. Study-wide results and caveats: Researchers found most expanded thyroid clonotypes above 0.001 in blood as well.

This clonotype was recorded at least ten times. Its antigen is still unknown. RNA transcripts yielded amplified TCR beta CDR3 regions. The HTBI primer set served for first-round RT-PCR of the TCR CDR3. MiXCR was run by TCRdb on the multiplex PCR reads, yielding one entry per CDR3 protein. The sample consists of fewer than 500,000 distinct CDR3 sequences, about 14% of them appearing once. This CDR3 is 15 amino acids long. Deletions cut 2 bases from V and 4 bases from J, with 14 bases between. Germline V gene data show CDR1 as PRHDT and CDR2 as FYEKMQ (reference sequence). The origin of this receptor is a man aged 25 to 40 with Graves' hyperthyroidism that later progressed to Graves' ophthalmopathy. Sequencing was done on a sample of blood. The chain joins TRBV13 to TRBJ2-5, with D perhaps matching TRBD2 (7 bases). The CDR3 region has the DNA TGTGCCAGCAGCTTAAGGTGGGGGGGCGGAGAGACCCAGTACTTC. As protein: CASSLRWGGGETQYF.